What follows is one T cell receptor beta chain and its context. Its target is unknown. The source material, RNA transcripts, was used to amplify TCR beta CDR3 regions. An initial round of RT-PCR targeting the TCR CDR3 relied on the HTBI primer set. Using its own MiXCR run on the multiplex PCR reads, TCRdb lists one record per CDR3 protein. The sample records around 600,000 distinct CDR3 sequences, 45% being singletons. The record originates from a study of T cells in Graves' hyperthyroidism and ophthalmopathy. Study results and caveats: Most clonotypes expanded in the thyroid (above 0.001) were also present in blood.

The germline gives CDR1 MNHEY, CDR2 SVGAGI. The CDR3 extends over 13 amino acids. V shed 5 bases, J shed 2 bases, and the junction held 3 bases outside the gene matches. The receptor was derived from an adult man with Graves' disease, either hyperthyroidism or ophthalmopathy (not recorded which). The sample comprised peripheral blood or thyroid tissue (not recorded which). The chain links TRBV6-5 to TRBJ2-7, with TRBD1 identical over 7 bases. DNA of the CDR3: TGTGCCAGCAGTGTTGACAGGGCCTACGAGCAGTACTTC. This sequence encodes CASSVDRAYEQYF.